This TCR beta chain was recovered during a study of cytomegalovirus exposure and HLA in healthy donors. The sample holds a few counts of this clone. PCR amplification relied on 60 Vbeta primers (plus 13 Jbeta primers). Using immunoSEQ multiplex PCR, the repertoire was profiled, and TCRdb retains in-frame clones only, with some absent. This repertoire shows more than 150,000 clones, about four fifths found once; its top ten account for approximately 6%. This CDR3 is built from 15 residues. Losses at the gene ends were 4 bases for V and 0 bases for J; bases not matched to a gene: 4. CDR1 and CDR2 (germline): SGHRS, YFSETQ.

This chain uses TRBV5-1 with TRBJ1-3; 7 bases are a match to TRBD1. This TCR was recovered from a woman in her 30s in good health and CMV-seropositive. Sequenced sample: PBMCs. The CDR3 reads CASSPGTASGNTIYF. The CDR3 DNA follows: TGCGCCAGCAGCCCCGGGACAGCCTCTGGAAACACCATATATTTT.